One T cell receptor beta chain is described in this entry. Its antigen is currently unknown. This specimen belongs to a study of radiotherapy plus CTLA-4 blockade in lung cancer. Whole-study context: The study recorded objective responses in 18% of patients and disease control in around 31%.

General study results and limits: Blood-borne expansion of tumor-derived TCR clones followed radiotherapy plus ipilimumab.

Germline V gives CDR1 SNHLY, CDR2 FYNNEI. The V end was cut by 8 bases, the J end by 3 bases, with 19 bases between. The CDR3 loop spans 15 amino acids. Clones were sequenced by immunoSEQ multiplex PCR, and TCRdb holds only the in-frame ones, with some missing. The table includes about 80,000 clones, around 85% detected once. The source is a human donor with non-small cell lung cancer who had a partial response to radiotherapy plus ipilimumab. This sample comprised peripheral blood, obtained from a patient treated with radiotherapy plus ipilimumab. The genes are TRBV2 and TRBJ1-2; perhaps TRBD1 as D (5 bases). CDR3 sequence (DNA): TGTGCCAGCCCTAACTCAGGGACGGGGGACTATGGCTACACCTTC. It translates to CASPNSGTGDYGYTF.